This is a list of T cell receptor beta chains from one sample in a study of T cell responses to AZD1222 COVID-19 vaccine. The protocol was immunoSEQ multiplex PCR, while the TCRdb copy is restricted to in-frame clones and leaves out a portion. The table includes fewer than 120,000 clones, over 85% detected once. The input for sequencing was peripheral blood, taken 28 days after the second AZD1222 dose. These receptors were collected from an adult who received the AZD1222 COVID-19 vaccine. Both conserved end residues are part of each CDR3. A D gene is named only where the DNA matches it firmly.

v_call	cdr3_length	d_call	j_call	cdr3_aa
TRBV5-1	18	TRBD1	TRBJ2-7	CASSLRSRTGLMSYEQYF
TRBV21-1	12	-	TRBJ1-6	CAPDCVGSPLHF
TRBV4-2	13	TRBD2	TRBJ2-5	CATSGGPGETQYF
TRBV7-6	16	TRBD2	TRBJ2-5	CASSTPGLASQETQYF
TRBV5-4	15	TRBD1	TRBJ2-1	CASSPRDRIYNEQFF
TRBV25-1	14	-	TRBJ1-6	CASSLDNYNSPLHF
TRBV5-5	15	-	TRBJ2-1	CASSFIRVSSNEQFF
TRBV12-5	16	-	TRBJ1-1	CASGDTGGSSNTEAFF
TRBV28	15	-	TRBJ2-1	CASKQGADSYNEQFF
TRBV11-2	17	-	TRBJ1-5	CASSLVPRLGSNQPQHF
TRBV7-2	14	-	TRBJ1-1	CASSPRNVHTEAFF
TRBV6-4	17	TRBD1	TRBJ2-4	CASSDHLPGQGASIQYF
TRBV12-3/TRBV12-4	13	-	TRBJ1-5	CASSADGRFPQHF
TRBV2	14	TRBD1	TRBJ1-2	CATWTTGRNYGYTF
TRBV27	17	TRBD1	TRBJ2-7	CASRRTAGTGAIYEQYF
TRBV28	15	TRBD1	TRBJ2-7	CASSLRDRDSGEQYF
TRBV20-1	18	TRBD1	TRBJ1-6	CSASAPTGGGLRNSPLHF
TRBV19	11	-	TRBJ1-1	CATRGRTEAFF
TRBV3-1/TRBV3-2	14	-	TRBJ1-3	CASSQELSGNTIYF
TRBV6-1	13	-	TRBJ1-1	CASSENRDTEAFF
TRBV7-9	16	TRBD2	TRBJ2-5	CASSSPGGQYQETQYF
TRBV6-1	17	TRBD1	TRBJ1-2	CASSDGFRGRGNYGYTF
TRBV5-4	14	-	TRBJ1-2	CASSFRATNYGYTF
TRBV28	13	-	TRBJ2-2	CASTRAGAGELFF
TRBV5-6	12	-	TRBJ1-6	CASSLINSPLHF
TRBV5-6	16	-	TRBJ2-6	CASSWLQVSGANVLTF
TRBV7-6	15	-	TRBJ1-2	CASSLEAGPNYGYTF
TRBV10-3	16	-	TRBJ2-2	CAISAQGVRGTGELFF
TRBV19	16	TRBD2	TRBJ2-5	CASSPRGSGGAGTQYF
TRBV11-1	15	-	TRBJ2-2	CASRKTRGNTGELFF
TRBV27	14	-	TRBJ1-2	CASTAIGGVAGYTF
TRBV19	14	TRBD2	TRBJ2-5	CASSKRGGVETQYF
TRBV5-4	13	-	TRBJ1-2	CASSPRTDYGYTF
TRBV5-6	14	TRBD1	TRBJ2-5	CASTPTGLGETQYF
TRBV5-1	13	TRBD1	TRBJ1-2	CASSLGTGLGYTF
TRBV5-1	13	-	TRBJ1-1	CASSKWVGTEAFF
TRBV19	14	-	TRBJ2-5	CASSSPTGRETQYF
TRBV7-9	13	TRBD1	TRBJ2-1	CASGDRGNNEQFF
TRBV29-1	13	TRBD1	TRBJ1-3	CSVEGQGGNTIYF
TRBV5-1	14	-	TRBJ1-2	CASSLGEGDYGYTF
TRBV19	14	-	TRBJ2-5	CASSISPGQETQYF
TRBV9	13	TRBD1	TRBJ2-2	CATRQGRTGELFF
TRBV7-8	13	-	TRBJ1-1	CASSLRERAEAFF
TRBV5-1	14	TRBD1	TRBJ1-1	CASSAQGYATEAFF
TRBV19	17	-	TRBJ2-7	CASSIDPIGGGFYEQYF
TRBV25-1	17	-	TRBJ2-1	CASSARLSTSSYNEQFF
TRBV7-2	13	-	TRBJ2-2	CASSLGNYGELFF
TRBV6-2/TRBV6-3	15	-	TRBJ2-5	CASSYPGQLQETQYF
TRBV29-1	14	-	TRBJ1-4	CSASWGSLNEKLFF
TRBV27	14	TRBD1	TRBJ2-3	CASSFGRGLDTQYF
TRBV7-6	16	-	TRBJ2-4	CASSQGTALAKNIQYF
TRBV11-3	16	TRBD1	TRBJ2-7	CASSLLRTGPSYEQYF